These 11 T cell receptor beta chains share one sample of origin, sequenced in a study of Ad26.COV2.S vaccination and SARS-CoV-2 variants. Treatment noted: 19 received Ad26.COV2.S at low or high dose, single or two shots; about 5 received placebo; per-sample allocation not given. At day 63 after the first vaccine or placebo injection, samples were drawn. Libraries were prepared by immunoSEQ multiplex PCR; TCRdb keeps only in-frame clonotypes and omits some of them. The sample yields 450,000 to 550,000 clones, roughly nine tenths seen once. Material: peripheral blood, obtained in a trial of Ad26.COV2.S vaccine versus placebo. These receptor sequences come from a person between 18 and 60 years old who received the Ad26.COV2.S COVID-19 vaccine or a placebo.

The CDR3 sequence: CASSLPDEDLLNSPLHF. The CDR3 region has the DNA TGTGCCAGCAGCTTACCCGACGAGGACCTGCTAAATTCACCCCTCCACTTT. The chain combines TRBV7-2 with TRBJ1-6; D is unresolved. The CDR3 extends over 17 amino acids. CDR1 SGHTA and CDR2 FQGNSA come from the germline V gene. V was cut by 2 bases and J by 7 bases, with 18 bases left in between.

V usage is TRBV25-1 and J usage is TRBJ1-4; no clear D gene. V lost 3 bases, J lost 8 bases, and 13 bases lay in between. The CDR3 spans 14 residues. From germline, CDR1 is MGHDK and CDR2 SYGVNS. The CDR3 protein is CASSDFEEPEKLFF. For the CDR3, the DNA is TGTGCCAGCAGTGACTTCGAGGAGCCCGAAAAACTGTTTTTT.

The J gene is TRBJ2-5, the V gene TRBV5-1; 9 nucleotides align to TRBD2. In germline, CDR1 is SGHRS, CDR2 YFSETQ. V was clipped by 4 bases and J by 3 bases; unmatched bases: 7. This CDR3 has 15 amino acids. This chain's CDR3 is CASSPLGGREETQYF. The CDR3 DNA is TGCGCCAGCAGCCCCTTGGGCGGGAGGGAAGAGACCCAGTACTTC.

This chain uses TRBV12-3 or TRBV12-4 with TRBJ1-2; no reliable D call. V dropped 7 bases and J dropped 4 bases, with 13 bases sitting between them. The CDR3 is 13 residues long. The CDR3 loop is CASTSGVGYGYTF. The CDR3 nucleotides read TGTGCCAGCACCTCGGGAGTAGGCTATGGCTACACCTTC.

This clone was recorded once. This chain uses TRBV7-3 with TRBJ2-1; TRBD2 matches at 7 bases. Germline CDR1 reads SGHTA; CDR2 reads FQGTGA. The CDR3 runs 12 residues. V was clipped by 5 bases and J by 9 bases; unmatched bases: 4. The CDR3 DNA reads TGTGCCAGCAGCCCAGGACTAGGTGAGCAGTTCTTC. Amino acid sequence: CASSPGLGEQFF.

This chain connects TRBV15 to TRBJ1-1; D remains ambiguous. There are 12 residues in the CDR3. The germline gives CDR1 LNHNV, CDR2 YYDKDF (reference sequence). V was clipped by 6 bases and J by 1 base, with 6 bases between them. In nucleotides, the CDR3 is TGTGCCACCAGTGAGGGGAACACTGAAGCTTTCTTT. This encodes CATSEGNTEAFF.

The sample holds one count of this clone. The V and J genes are TRBV9 and TRBJ1-1; 8 bases match TRBD1. V lost 2 bases, J lost 5 bases, and 5 bases stayed unmatched. The CDR3 is made up of 14 amino acids. Germline values: CDR1 SGDLS, CDR2 YYNGEE. The DNA for the CDR3 is TGTGCCAGCAGCGTGACAGGGGTGTCGACTGAAGCTTTCTTT. Residues: CASSVTGVSTEAFF.

The J gene is TRBJ1-1, the V gene TRBV6-5; maybe TRBD1 (6 bases). V shed 2 bases and J shed 5 bases, with 18 bases lying between them. Germline loops: CDR1 MNHEY, CDR2 SVGAGI. This CDR3 region has 16 residues. CDR3 in DNA: TGTGCCAGCAGTTACGCTCTGGGGGGCGTAGGTACTGAAGCTTTCTTT. This gives the protein CASSYALGGVGTEAFF.

The V and J genes are TRBV27 and TRBJ2-3, with a weak D call TRBD2 (6 bases). Germline-derived CDR1 and CDR2 are MNHEY and SMNVEV (reference sequence). The V and J ends lost 3 bases and 4 bases respectively, with 11 bases between them. The CDR3 loop spans 14 amino acids. The chain's CDR3 is CASSFSGEADTQYF. The CDR3 nucleotides read TGTGCCAGCAGTTTCTCCGGGGAGGCAGATACGCAGTATTTT.

This chain joins TRBV6-1 and TRBJ1-2; possibly TRBD1 for D (5 bases). The CDR3 loop spans 13 amino acids. V shed 2 bases and J shed 3 bases, with 7 bases lying between them. Germline V CDR1 and CDR2: MNHNS, SASEGT. CDR3 sequence: CASSERTYYGYTF. The CDR3 coding sequence is TGTGCCAGCAGTGAAAGGACATACTATGGCTACACCTTC.

The rearrangement links TRBV12-3 or TRBV12-4 to TRBJ1-2; D might be TRBD1 (6 bases). This CDR3 region has 11 residues. Trimming removed 7 bases from V and 8 bases from J, with 11 bases in between. The CDR3 nucleotides read TGTGCCAGCAACCGAGGGGGAGGCTACACCTTC. It specifies CASNRGGGYTF.